This is a list of T cell receptor beta chains from one sample in a study of spatial heterogeneity in lung cancer. TCRdb ran MiXCR on the 5' RACE reads and lists one entry per CDR3 protein. This table has over 95,000 distinct CDR3 sequences, roughly a tenth appearing once. The source material was PBMCs, sampled at follow-up. Every receptor here comes from a female donor with early-stage non-small cell lung cancer. CDR3s include the opening cysteine and the closing phenylalanine or tryptophan. D genes are given only for firm matches. Clone size is given for some rows only: seen once, a few or many times, or a class if the clone is expanded.

TRBJ2-1 | TRBV20-1 | TRBD1 | few | TGCAGTGCTAGGCCCACAGGGGCCTACAATGAGCAGTTCTTC | CSARPTGAYNEQFF
TRBJ2-7 | TRBV20-1 | NA | NA | TGCAGTGCCAGAAGTTGGGGCTACGAGCAGTACTTC | CSARSWGYEQYF
TRBJ2-6 | TRBV6-6 | NA | NA | TGTGCCAGCATGCTCCCTGGGGCCAACGTCCTGACTTTC | CASMLPGANVLTF
TRBJ2-1 | TRBV5-6 | NA | NA | TGTGCCAGCAGCTTGGGGGGACCGGTCTACAATGAGCAGTTCTTC | CASSLGGPVYNEQFF
TRBJ2-5 | TRBV12-3/TRBV12-4 | NA | many | TGTGCCAGCAGGAAGGACGTCCAAGAGACCCAGTACTTC | CASRKDVQETQYF
TRBJ2-4 | TRBV28 | NA | many | TGTGCCAGCAGTTTATGGGAAACGGCCAAAAACATTCAGTACTTC | CASSLWETAKNIQYF
TRBJ2-7 | TRBV5-8 | TRBD1 | few | TGTGCCAGCAGCTTCAGGGGACAGGGGATTCACGAGCAGTACTTC | CASSFRGQGIHEQYF
TRBJ2-7 | TRBV25-1 | NA | NA | TGTGCCAGCAGTGACCCTAGGTACGAGCAGTACTTC | CASSDPRYEQYF
TRBJ2-3 | TRBV5-1 | TRBD2 | NA | TGCGCCAGCACAGGAAGCGGGAGAAGTGCAGATACGCAGTATTTT | CASTGSGRSADTQYF
TRBJ2-2 | TRBV20-1 | NA | NA | TGCAGTGCTAGTCAGCTAGTCGGTTCCGGGGAGCTGTTTTTT | CSASQLVGSGELFF